The clone carrying this T cell receptor beta chain was seen only once. Its antigen is currently unknown. Sequencing used immunoSEQ multiplex PCR; TCRdb keeps in-frame clones, though not all of them. The sample holds 17,000 or so clones, just under 85% seen once. As for time point: newly diagnosed, previously untreated cHL patient sample. This sample is drawn from a study of PD-1 blockade in classical Hodgkin lymphoma. General study points: Newly diagnosed patients were said to have less baseline TCR diversity than healthy donors did.

The source material was peripheral blood mononuclear cells (PBMCs). The TCR was taken from a human donor with classical Hodgkin lymphoma.

The CDR3 sequence: CASSPRTGKQPQHF. The DNA for the CDR3 is TGTGCCAGCAGCCCGCGGACAGGGAAGCAGCCCCAGCATTTT. The rearrangement joins TRBV6-5 to TRBJ1-5; 8 bases are shared with TRBD1. Germline V gene data show CDR1 as MNHEY and CDR2 as SVGAGI. There are 14 residues in the CDR3. The V segment lost 6 bases and the J segment 7 bases; nucleotides outside the gene matches: 8.